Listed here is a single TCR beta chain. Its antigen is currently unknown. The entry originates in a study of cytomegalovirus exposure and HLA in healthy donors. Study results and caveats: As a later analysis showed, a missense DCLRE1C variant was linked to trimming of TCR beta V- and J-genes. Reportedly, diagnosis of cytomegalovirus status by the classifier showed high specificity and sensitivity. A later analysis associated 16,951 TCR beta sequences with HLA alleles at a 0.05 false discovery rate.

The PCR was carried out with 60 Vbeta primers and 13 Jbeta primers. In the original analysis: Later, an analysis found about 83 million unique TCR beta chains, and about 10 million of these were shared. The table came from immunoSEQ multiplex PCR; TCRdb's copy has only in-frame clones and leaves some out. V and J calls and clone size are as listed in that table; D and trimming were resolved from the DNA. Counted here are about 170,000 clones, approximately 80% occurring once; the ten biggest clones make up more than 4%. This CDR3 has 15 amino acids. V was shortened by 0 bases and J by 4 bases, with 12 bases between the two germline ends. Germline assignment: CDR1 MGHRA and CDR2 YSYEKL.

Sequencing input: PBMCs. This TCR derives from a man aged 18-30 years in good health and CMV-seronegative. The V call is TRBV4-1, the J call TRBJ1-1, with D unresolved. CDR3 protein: CASSQDPPPGTEAFF. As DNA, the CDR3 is TGCGCCAGCAGCCAAGATCCCCCGCCGGGCACTGAAGCTTTCTTT.